This is a list of T cell receptor beta chains from one sample in a study of blood T cells in healthy people across ages. TCRdb independently ran MiXCR on the 5' RACE reads; one entry per CDR3 protein. The data contain about 780,000 distinct CDR3 sequences, roughly 26% of them singletons. This sample also appeared in a second study, on T cells of mothers and their children.

Input material: blood. These receptors all come from a boy between 10 and 17 years old in good health. Each CDR3 is given with its conserved first and last residue. Each record gives: CDR3 length, clone size, V gene, J gene, D gene, CDR3 DNA, CDR3 protein. The D gene is left open where the match is weak. Expanded clones are given a class, and other clones once, few, many or no size at all.

length: 14; size: .; V: TRBV12-3/TRBV12-4; J: TRBJ2-5; D: .; DNA: TGTGCCAGCAGTCCTGAGCGGGCCCAAGAGACCCAGTACTTC; CDR3: CASSPERAQETQYF
length: 15; size: .; V: TRBV7-2; J: TRBJ2-5; D: .; DNA: TGTGCCAGCAGCTTAATGGGCTCCCGGGGGGAGACCCAGTACTTC; CDR3: CASSLMGSRGETQYF
length: 14; size: many; V: TRBV6-1; J: TRBJ2-7; D: .; DNA: TGTGCCAGCAGCGGCGACAGGAGCTCCTACGAGCAGTACTTC; CDR3: CASSGDRSSYEQYF
length: 15; size: many; V: TRBV5-6; J: TRBJ2-7; D: .; DNA: TGTGCCAGCAGTTTGGGGCCAGGGAGCTCCTACGAGCAGTACTTC; CDR3: CASSLGPGSSYEQYF
length: 14; size: .; V: TRBV7-3; J: TRBJ2-1; D: TRBD1; DNA: TGTGCCAGCAGCGCCACAGGGGTATGGGATGAGCAGTTCTTC; CDR3: CASSATGVWDEQFF
length: 16; size: few; V: TRBV19; J: TRBJ1-5; D: .; DNA: TGTGCCAGTAGTATAAGAGGAGGGGAGGCCAATCAGCCCCAGCATTTT; CDR3: CASSIRGGEANQPQHF
length: 16; size: .; V: TRBV29-1; J: TRBJ2-7; D: .; DNA: TGCAGCGCCAAACTGTGGGAGGGGGCAAGCTCCTACGAGCAGTACTTC; CDR3: CSAKLWEGASSYEQYF
length: 12; size: few; V: TRBV20-1; J: TRBJ2-7; D: .; DNA: TGCAGTGCTAGTAGCGAACGGTACGAGCAGTACTTC; CDR3: CSASSERYEQYF
length: 14; size: .; V: TRBV10-3; J: TRBJ2-7; D: TRBD1; DNA: TGTGCCATCAGTGAGAGGCAGGGGGACTACGAGCAGTACTTC; CDR3: CAISERQGDYEQYF
length: 13; size: few; V: TRBV12-3/TRBV12-4; J: TRBJ2-7; D: .; DNA: TGTGCCAGCAGTCGACAGGAGACCTACGAGCAGTACTTC; CDR3: CASSRQETYEQYF
length: 15; size: few; V: TRBV5-1; J: TRBJ2-3; D: .; DNA: TGCGCCAGCAGCTTGGAGGGTGGACTCGGAGATACGCAGTATTTT; CDR3: CASSLEGGLGDTQYF
length: 12; size: few; V: TRBV13; J: TRBJ2-7; D: .; DNA: TGTGCCAGCAGCTTAAAGACTAACGAGCAGTACTTC; CDR3: CASSLKTNEQYF
length: 12; size: once; V: TRBV20-1; J: TRBJ2-1; D: .; DNA: TGCAGTGCTAGAGAAAGCGGACATGAGCAGTTCTTC; CDR3: CSARESGHEQFF
length: 17; size: few; V: TRBV6-1; J: TRBJ2-3; D: TRBD2; DNA: TGTGCCAGCAGCCGGACTAGCGGGGACCCTGGCACAGATACGCAGTATTTT; CDR3: CASSRTSGDPGTDTQYF
length: 13; size: many; V: TRBV6-6; J: TRBJ2-5; D: TRBD1; DNA: TGTGCCAGCAGCCAGCAGGGGGACGGGACCCAGTACTTC; CDR3: CASSQQGDGTQYF
length: 15; size: .; V: TRBV18; J: TRBJ1-2; D: TRBD1; DNA: TGTGCCAGCTCACCGCGGGACAGCCGAAACTATGGCTACACCTTC; CDR3: CASSPRDSRNYGYTF
length: 16; size: .; V: TRBV12-3/TRBV12-4; J: TRBJ2-1; D: TRBD1; DNA: TGTGCCAGCAGTTCCTTTAGGACAGGGAAGAAAAATGAGCAGTTCTTC; CDR3: CASSSFRTGKKNEQFF
length: 15; size: .; V: TRBV5-1; J: TRBJ2-1; D: .; DNA: TGCGCCAGCAGCTTTGGGGGAAGCACCTACAATGAGCAGTTCTTC; CDR3: CASSFGGSTYNEQFF
length: 16; size: .; V: TRBV4-1; J: TRBJ2-1; D: TRBD1; DNA: TGCGCCTGCAGCCAAGGACAGGGACTCTCCTACAATGAGCAGTTCTTC; CDR3: CACSQGQGLSYNEQFF
length: 13; size: .; V: TRBV29-1; J: TRBJ2-7; D: TRBD1; DNA: TGCAGCGTGAGCAGGACAGGGTCTGGTGAGCAGTACTTC; CDR3: CSVSRTGSGEQYF
length: 13; size: few; V: TRBV10-3; J: TRBJ2-5; D: .; DNA: TGTGCCATCAGCGGGGGTTGGCAAGAGACCCAGTACTTC; CDR3: CAISGGWQETQYF
length: 16; size: .; V: TRBV7-6; J: TRBJ2-5; D: .; DNA: TGTGCCAGCAGCTTATATCCGGGACTTTCGGTAGAGACCCAGTACTTC; CDR3: CASSLYPGLSVETQYF
length: 14; size: .; V: TRBV20-1; J: TRBJ2-3; D: .; DNA: TGCAGTGCTACCGGGACACTATTGGGAGATACGCAGTATTTT; CDR3: CSATGTLLGDTQYF
length: 14; size: .; V: TRBV5-1; J: TRBJ2-1; D: .; DNA: TGCGCCAGCAGCCCGTTCCGGGGAGCAGATGAGCAGTTCTTC; CDR3: CASSPFRGADEQFF
length: 14; size: few; V: TRBV2; J: TRBJ1-1; D: TRBD1; DNA: TGTGCCAGCAGTGGACAGGGGAGGAACACTGAAGCTTTCTTT; CDR3: CASSGQGRNTEAFF
length: 15; size: few; V: TRBV12-3/TRBV12-4; J: TRBJ2-5; D: TRBD1; DNA: TGTGCCAGCAGTGACACCAGGGGGCCGGAAGAGACCCAGTACTTC; CDR3: CASSDTRGPEETQYF
length: 15; size: .; V: TRBV20-1; J: TRBJ2-5; D: TRBD2; DNA: TGCAGTGCTAGAGACCGACTAGCGAACCAAGAGACCCAGTACTTC; CDR3: CSARDRLANQETQYF
length: 14; size: few; V: TRBV5-1; J: TRBJ2-7; D: .; DNA: TGCGCCAGCAGCTTGGGGGGCAGGGATATCGAGCAGTACTTC; CDR3: CASSLGGRDIEQYF
length: 15; size: .; V: TRBV7-6; J: TRBJ2-7; D: TRBD1; DNA: TGTGCCAGCAGCCAAGGGACAGGGCGAACCTACGAGCAGTACTTC; CDR3: CASSQGTGRTYEQYF
length: 13; size: few; V: TRBV30; J: TRBJ2-7; D: TRBD1; DNA: TGTGCCTGCCCCGGGACAGGGTCCCACGAGCAGTACTTC; CDR3: CACPGTGSHEQYF
length: 16; size: .; V: TRBV9; J: TRBJ2-3; D: TRBD1; DNA: TGTGCCAGCAGCAAAGCCCGGGACAGGGGCACAGATACGCAGTATTTT; CDR3: CASSKARDRGTDTQYF
length: 16; size: .; V: TRBV5-1; J: TRBJ2-7; D: .; DNA: TGCGCCAGCAGCTTGGCCGTGTCTCCACGATCCTACGAGCAGTACTTC; CDR3: CASSLAVSPRSYEQYF
length: 14; size: many; V: TRBV12-3/TRBV12-4; J: TRBJ2-3; D: TRBD1; DNA: TGTGCCAGCAGCCTACAGGGGACCACAGATACGCAGTATTTT; CDR3: CASSLQGTTDTQYF